The present entry profiles one T cell receptor beta chain with its context. The antigen remains unidentified. V lost 4 bases to trimming and J lost 3 bases; unmatched junction nucleotides: 14. Germline V CDR1 and CDR2: SGHRS, YFSETQ. The CDR3 consists of 17 residues. This sample stems from a study of shared clonotypes between healthy human individuals. Data came from immunoSEQ multiplex PCR; TCRdb stores just in-frame clones and leaves some out. The profile shows 2 million to 3 million clones, 80% to 95% of them singletons. Study results and caveats: Clonotype sharing among donors, it was expected, would be affected by sequencing depth.

The chain carries TRBV5-1 and TRBJ2-3; the match to TRBD2 covers 7 bases. The material sequenced was naive CD4+ T cells from PBMCs. Stated subset: CD45RA+ positively selected. The source is a man younger than 30 in good health. Some clones in this sample may be carry-over from other donors' samples. CDR3 in amino acids: CASSPYGAGLGTDTQYF. CDR3 coding DNA: TGCGCCAGCAGCCCATACGGAGCGGGACTGGGGACAGATACGCAGTATTTT.